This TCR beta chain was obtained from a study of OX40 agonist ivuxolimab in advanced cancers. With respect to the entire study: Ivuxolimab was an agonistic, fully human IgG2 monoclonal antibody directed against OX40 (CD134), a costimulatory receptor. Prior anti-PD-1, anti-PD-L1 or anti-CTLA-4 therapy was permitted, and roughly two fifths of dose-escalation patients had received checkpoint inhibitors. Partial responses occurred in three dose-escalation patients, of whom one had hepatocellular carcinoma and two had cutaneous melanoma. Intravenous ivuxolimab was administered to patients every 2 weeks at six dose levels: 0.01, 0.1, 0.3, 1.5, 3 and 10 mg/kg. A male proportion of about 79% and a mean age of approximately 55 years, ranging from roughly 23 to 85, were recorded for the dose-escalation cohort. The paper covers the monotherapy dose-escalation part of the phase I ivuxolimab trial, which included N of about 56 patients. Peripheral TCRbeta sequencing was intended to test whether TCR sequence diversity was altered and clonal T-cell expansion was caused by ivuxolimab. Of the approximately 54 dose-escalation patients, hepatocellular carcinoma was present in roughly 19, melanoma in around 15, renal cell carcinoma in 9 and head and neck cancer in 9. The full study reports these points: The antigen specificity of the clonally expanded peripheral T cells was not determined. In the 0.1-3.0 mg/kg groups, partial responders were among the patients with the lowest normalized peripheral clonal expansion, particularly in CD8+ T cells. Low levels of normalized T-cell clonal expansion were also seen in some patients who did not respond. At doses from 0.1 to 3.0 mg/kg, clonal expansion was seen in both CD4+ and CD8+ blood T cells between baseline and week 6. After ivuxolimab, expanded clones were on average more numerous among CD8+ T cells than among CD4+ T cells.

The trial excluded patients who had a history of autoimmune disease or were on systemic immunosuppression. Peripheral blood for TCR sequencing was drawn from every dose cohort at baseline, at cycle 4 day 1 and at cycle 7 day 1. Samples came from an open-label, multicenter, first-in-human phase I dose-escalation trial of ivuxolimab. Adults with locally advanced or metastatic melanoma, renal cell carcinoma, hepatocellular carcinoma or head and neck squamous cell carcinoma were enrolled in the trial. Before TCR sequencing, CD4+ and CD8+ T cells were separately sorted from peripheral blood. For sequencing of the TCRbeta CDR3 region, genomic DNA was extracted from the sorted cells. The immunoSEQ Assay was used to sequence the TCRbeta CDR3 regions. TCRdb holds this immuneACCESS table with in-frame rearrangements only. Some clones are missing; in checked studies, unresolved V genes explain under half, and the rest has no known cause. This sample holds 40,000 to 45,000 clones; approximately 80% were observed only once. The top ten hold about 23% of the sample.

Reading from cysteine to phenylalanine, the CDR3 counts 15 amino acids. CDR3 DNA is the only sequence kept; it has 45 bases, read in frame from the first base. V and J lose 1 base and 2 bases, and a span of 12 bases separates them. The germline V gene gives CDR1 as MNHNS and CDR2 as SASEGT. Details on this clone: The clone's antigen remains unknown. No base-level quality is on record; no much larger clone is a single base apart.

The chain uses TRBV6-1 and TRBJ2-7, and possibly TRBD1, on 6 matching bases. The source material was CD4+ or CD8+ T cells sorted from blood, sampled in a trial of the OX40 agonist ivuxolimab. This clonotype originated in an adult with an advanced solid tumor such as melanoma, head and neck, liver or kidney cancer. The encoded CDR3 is CASSEVDGTTYEQYF. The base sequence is TGTGCCAGCAGTGAAGTTGATGGGACAACCTACGAGCAGTACTTC.